Listed below are T cell receptor beta chains from one sample, sequenced in a study of cytomegalovirus exposure and HLA in healthy donors. Sequencing used immunoSEQ multiplex PCR; TCRdb keeps in-frame clones, though not all of them. This sample has over 200,000 clones, with 90% found just once. Material: PBMCs. These receptors were collected from a woman under 40 in good health and CMV-seronegative. The CDR3 runs from the conserved cysteine through the conserved F or W. A D gene is named only where the DNA matches it firmly. Only some rows state a clone size, as once, few, many or a class for expanded clones.

d_gene,j_gene,v_gene,abundance,CDR3nt,CDR3aa
-,TRBJ1-2,TRBV6-5,-,TGTGCCAGCAGTTATGCGTTTGGCGACTCTAACTATGGCTACACCTTC,CASSYAFGDSNYGYTF
TRBD1,TRBJ2-7,TRBV4-1,-,TGCGCCAGCAGCCAGAGATACCAACGGGGACAGCCCTACGAGCAGTACTTC,CASSQRYQRGQPYEQYF
-,TRBJ1-2,TRBV5-5,-,TGTGCCAGCAGCTTGGATGGGGCAGGGTACTATGGCTACACCTTC,CASSLDGAGYYGYTF
TRBD1,TRBJ1-1,TRBV5-1,-,TGCGCCAGCAGCTGGGGACAGGGGGCTAAGGGCACTGAAGCTTTCTTT,CASSWGQGAKGTEAFF
TRBD1,TRBJ2-5,TRBV6-1,once,TGTGCCAGCAGTGAAACTGGCAGGGGGAACCAAGAGACCCAGTACTTC,CASSETGRGNQETQYF
TRBD2,TRBJ2-7,TRBV5-5,once,TGTGCCAGCACCCTCTCTAGCGGGGCCTACGAGCAGTACTTC,CASTLSSGAYEQYF
TRBD2,TRBJ2-1,TRBV29-1,-,TGCAGCGTTGATTCGAGCGGGAGGTATTACAATGAGCAGTTCTTC,CSVDSSGRYYNEQFF
-,TRBJ1-1,TRBV11-3,-,TGTGCCAGCAGCTTGGGAACAAAGGGTGAAGCTTTCTTT,CASSLGTKGEAFF
TRBD1,TRBJ1-1,TRBV28,-,TGTGCCAGCAGTTCCACAGGGGGAGGAACTGAAGCTTTCTTT,CASSSTGGGTEAFF
TRBD1,TRBJ1-1,TRBV14,-,TGTGCCAGCAGCACCCGACAGGGTCTAACTGAAGCTTTCTTT,CASSTRQGLTEAFF
-,TRBJ2-2,TRBV6-5,-,TGTGCCAGCAGTTTTCGACCCCTCGGCGGGGAGCTGTTTTTT,CASSFRPLGGELFF
-,TRBJ1-2,TRBV5-1,-,TGCGCCAGCAGCCTCCAGGAGAACTATGGCTACACCTTC,CASSLQENYGYTF
-,TRBJ2-2,TRBV5-5,-,TGTGCCAGCAGCTTTAGTGGAAGCACTGGGGAGCTGTTTTTT,CASSFSGSTGELFF
-,TRBJ1-5,TRBV18,once,TGTGCCAGCTCACCACCAGGGAATAGCAATCAGCCCCAGCATTTT,CASSPPGNSNQPQHF
-,TRBJ1-5,TRBV7-2,-,TGTGCCAGCAGCGTTCTACCCTCTTCTCTTTCCGTCCCACCTATGCCCCAGCATTTT,CASSVLPSSLSVPPMPQHF
-,TRBJ1-1,TRBV4-1,-,TGCGCCAGCAGCCAAAAGACCCATGGGGGGCTAGTCACTGAAGCTTTCTTT,CASSQKTHGGLVTEAFF
-,TRBJ2-7,TRBV4-1,-,TGCGCCAGCAGCCCAAGGGACGGCTACGAGCAGTACTTC,CASSPRDGYEQYF
-,TRBJ2-7,TRBV7-9,-,TGTGCCAGCAGCTCGGTAAGCGGCCTAGTCGCCTACGAGCAGTACTTC,CASSSVSGLVAYEQYF
-,TRBJ2-1,TRBV6-1,once,TGTGCCAGCAGTGAGTTTGGCAATGAGCAGTTCTTC,CASSEFGNEQFF
TRBD1,TRBJ1-4,TRBV27,-,TGTGCCAGCAGTGCGGACAGGGGACAAAACAAGGTTTTT,CASSADRGQNKVF
TRBD2,TRBJ2-3,TRBV19,-,TGTGCCAGTCGGAGCCAACCGGGACTAAGCACAGATACGCAGTATTTT,CASRSQPGLSTDTQYF
-,TRBJ2-7,TRBV6-6,-,TGTGCCAGCAGTTACTCAGGCAGCTCCTACGAGCAGTACTTC,CASSYSGSSYEQYF
-,TRBJ1-1,TRBV11-1,-,TGTGCCAGCAGCGTAGGCGCAGGGTCCCGGAGAGCTTTCTTT,CASSVGAGSRRAFF
TRBD2,TRBJ2-5,TRBV7-2,-,TGTGCCAGCAGCTTAGGGACTAGACAAGAGACCCAGTACTTC,CASSLGTRQETQYF
TRBD1,TRBJ1-5,TRBV28,-,TGTGCCAGCAGTTTCGCCAGGGGGCTGTCGAGCAATCAGCCCCAGCATTTT,CASSFARGLSSNQPQHF
TRBD2,TRBJ2-1,TRBV4-2,once,TGTGCCAGCAGCCCCGCGGGCGGGGGGGGCTCCTACAATGAGCAGTTCTTC,CASSPAGGGGSYNEQFF
-,TRBJ2-7,TRBV23-1,-,TGCGCCAGCAGTCAATCCTCCCCCTACGAGCAGTACTTC,CASSQSSPYEQYF
-,TRBJ2-2,TRBV27,-,TGTGCCAGCAGTTTAGGGACCGGGGAGCTGTTTTTT,CASSLGTGELFF
-,TRBJ2-7,TRBV5-8,-,TGTGCCATCGCAGGGGAGACGTCCTACGAGCAGTACTTC,CAIAGETSYEQYF
TRBD1,TRBJ2-2,TRBV2,-,TGTGCCAGCAGGCAGCAGGGGGCTACCACCGGGGAGCTGTTTTTT,CASRQQGATTGELFF
TRBD1,TRBJ1-2,TRBV18,once,TGTGCCAGTTCAACAGGGGACGGCTACACCTTC,CASSTGDGYTF
TRBD2,TRBJ2-1,TRBV27,-,TGTGCCAGCAGTCCGCGGACTAGCGGGAGTCGCGCCTACAATGAGCAGTTCTTC,CASSPRTSGSRAYNEQFF